This T cell receptor (beta chain) was documented in a study of CD8 T cells in ankylosing spondylitis. Whole-study findings and limits: The disease-linked clones had a CD8+ phenotype and low blood frequencies.

There are many counts of this clonotype. Its matching antigen is unknown. Using its own MiXCR run on the 5' RACE reads, TCRdb lists one record per CDR3 protein. This table has 200,000 to 300,000 distinct CDR3 sequences, about 10% appearing once. This CDR3 is built from 13 residues. V shed 6 bases and J shed 3 bases, with 12 bases lying between them. The germline V gene encodes CDR1 MNHEY and CDR2 SMNVEV (reference sequence). The rearrangement uses TRBV27 and TRBJ2-7; no clear D. What was sequenced was blood, either unsorted or a sorted T cell fraction (not recorded which). The sequence derives from a male donor with ankylosing spondylitis or in good health (not recorded which). The CDR3 sequence: CASSLSRNYEQYF. For the CDR3, the DNA is TGTGCCAGCAGCCTCTCCCGCAACTACGAGCAGTACTTC.